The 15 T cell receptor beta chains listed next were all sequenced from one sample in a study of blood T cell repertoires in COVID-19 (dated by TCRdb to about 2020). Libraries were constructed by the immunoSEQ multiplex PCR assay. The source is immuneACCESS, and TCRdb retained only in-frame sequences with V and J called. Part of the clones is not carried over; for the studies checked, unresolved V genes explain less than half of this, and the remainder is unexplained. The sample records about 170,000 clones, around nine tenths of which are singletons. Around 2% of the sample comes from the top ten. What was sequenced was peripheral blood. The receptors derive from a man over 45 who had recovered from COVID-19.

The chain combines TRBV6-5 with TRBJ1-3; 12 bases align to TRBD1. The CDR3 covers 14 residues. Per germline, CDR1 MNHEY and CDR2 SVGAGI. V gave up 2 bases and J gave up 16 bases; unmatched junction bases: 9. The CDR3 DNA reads TGTGCCAGCAGTTACACGGGACAGGGGGCTGAGTGTTATTTT. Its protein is CASSYTGQGAECYF.

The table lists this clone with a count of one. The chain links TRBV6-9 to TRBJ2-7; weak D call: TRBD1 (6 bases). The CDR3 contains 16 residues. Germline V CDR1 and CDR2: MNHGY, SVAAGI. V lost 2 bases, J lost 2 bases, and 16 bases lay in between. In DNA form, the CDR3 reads TGTGCCAGCAGTTATCGCGAAACCAGGGGCGCCTACGAGCAGTACTTC. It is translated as CASSYRETRGAYEQYF.

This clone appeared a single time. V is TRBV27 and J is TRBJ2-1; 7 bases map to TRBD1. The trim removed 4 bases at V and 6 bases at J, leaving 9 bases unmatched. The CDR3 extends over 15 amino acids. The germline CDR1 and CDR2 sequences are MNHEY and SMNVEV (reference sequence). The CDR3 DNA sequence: TGTGCCAGCAGTTATACCGGGACAGTAATCAATGAGCAGTTCTTC. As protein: CASSYTGTVINEQFF.

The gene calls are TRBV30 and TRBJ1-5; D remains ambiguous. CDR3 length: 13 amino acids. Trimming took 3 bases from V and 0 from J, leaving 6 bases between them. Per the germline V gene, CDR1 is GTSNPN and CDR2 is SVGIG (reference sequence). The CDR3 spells CAWRRHSNQPQHF. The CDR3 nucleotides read TGTGCCTGGAGGAGGCATAGCAATCAGCCCCAGCATTTT.

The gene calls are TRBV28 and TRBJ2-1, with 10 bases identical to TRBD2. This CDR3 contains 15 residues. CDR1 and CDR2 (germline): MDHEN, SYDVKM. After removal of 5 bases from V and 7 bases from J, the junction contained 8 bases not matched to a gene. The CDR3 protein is CASSPLAGAGNEQFF. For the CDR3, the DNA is TGTGCCAGCAGTCCGCTAGCGGGGGCCGGGAATGAGCAGTTCTTC.

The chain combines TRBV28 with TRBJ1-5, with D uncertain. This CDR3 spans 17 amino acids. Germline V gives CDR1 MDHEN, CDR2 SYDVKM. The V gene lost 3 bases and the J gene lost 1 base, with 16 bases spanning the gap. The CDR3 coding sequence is TGTGCCAGCAGTTTCCCCCACACCGAGAGGAGCAATCAGCCCCAGCATTTT. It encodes CASSFPHTERSNQPQHF.

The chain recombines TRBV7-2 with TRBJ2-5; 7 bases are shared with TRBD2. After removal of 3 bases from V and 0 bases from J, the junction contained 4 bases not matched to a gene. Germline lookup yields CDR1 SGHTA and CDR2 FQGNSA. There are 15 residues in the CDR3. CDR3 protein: CASSLGGNYQETQYF. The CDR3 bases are TGTGCCAGCAGCTTGGGAGGGAACTACCAAGAGACCCAGTACTTC.

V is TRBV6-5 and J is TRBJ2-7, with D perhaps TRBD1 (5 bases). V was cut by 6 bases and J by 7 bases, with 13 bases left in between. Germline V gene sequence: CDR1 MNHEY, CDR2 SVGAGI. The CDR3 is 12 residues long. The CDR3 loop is CASRHDSREQYF. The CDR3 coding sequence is TGTGCCAGCAGACACGACAGTCGGGAGCAGTACTTC.

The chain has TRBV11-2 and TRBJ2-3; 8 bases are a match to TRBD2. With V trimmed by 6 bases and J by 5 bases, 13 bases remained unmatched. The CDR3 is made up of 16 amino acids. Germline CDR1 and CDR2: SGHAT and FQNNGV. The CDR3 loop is CASRKLAVRPEDTQYF. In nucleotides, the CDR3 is TGTGCCAGCAGGAAACTAGCGGTCCGACCGGAAGATACGCAGTATTTT.

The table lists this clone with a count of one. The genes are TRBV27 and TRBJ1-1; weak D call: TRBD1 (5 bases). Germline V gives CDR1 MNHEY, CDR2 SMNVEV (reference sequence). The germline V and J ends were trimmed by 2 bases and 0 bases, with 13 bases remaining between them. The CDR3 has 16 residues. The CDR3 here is CASSLATANMNTEAFF. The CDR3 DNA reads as TGTGCCAGCAGTTTAGCGACAGCTAATATGAACACTGAAGCTTTCTTT.

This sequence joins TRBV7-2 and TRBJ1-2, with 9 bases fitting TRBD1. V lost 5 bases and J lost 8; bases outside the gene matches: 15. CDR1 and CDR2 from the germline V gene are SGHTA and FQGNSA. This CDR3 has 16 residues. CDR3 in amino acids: CASSVGGTGQAGGYTF. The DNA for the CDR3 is TGTGCCAGCAGCGTAGGAGGGACAGGGCAGGCAGGGGGCTACACCTTC.

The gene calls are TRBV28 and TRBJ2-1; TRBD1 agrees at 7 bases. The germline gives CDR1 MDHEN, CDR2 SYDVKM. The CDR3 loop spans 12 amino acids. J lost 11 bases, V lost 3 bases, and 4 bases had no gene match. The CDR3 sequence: CASSFKGAKQFF. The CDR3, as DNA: TGTGCCAGCAGTTTCAAGGGGGCTAAGCAGTTCTTC.

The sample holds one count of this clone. This chain's CDR3 is CASSPAGEKLFF. The CDR3 nucleotides read TGTGCCAGCTCACCGGCGGGGGAAAAACTGTTTTTT. The gene calls are TRBV18 and TRBJ1-4; D gene ambiguous. The CDR3 is made up of 12 amino acids. Trimming took 3 bases from V and 8 from J, leaving 7 bases between them. Germline CDR1 KGHSH, CDR2 LQKENI.

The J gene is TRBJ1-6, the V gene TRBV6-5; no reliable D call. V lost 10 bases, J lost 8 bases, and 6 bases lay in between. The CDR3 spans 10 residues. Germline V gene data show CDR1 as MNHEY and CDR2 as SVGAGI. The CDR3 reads CATGDSPLHF. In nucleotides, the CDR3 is TGTGCCACCGGGGATTCACCCCTCCACTTT.

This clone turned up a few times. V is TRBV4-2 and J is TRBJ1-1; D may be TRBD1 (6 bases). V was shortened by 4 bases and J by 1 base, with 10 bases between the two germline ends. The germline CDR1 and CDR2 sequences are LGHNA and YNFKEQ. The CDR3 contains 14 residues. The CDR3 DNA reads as TGTGCCAGCAGCCTGGGGGCGCCGAACACTGAAGCTTTCTTT. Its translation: CASSLGAPNTEAFF.